Listed here are 14 T cell receptor beta chains from one sample, sequenced in a study of a mutant IDH1 vaccine in newly diagnosed glioma. Noted time point: week 5, during vaccination. The vaccine gave 300 ug of a 20-mer mutant IDH1 peptide subcutaneously per dose. Assay: immunoSEQ multiplex PCR; the TCRdb copy retains only in-frame clones and omits some. The sample includes roughly 42,000 clones, roughly 85% of them seen just once. These receptors lack a known antigen. This specimen consisted of PBMCs, obtained from a glioma patient whose treatment included an IDH1 peptide vaccine. The receptors were gathered from a man in his forties or fifties with glioma.

J is TRBJ1-5 and V is TRBV20-1, with D perhaps matching TRBD1 (6 bases). Trimming stripped 6 bases from V and 7 bases from J, with 10 bases between. The CDR3 has 11 amino acids. Looked up from germline, CDR1 is DFQATT and CDR2 is SNEGSKA (reference sequence). CDR3 residues: CSAAGAQPQHF. CDR3 coding DNA: TGCAGTGCGGCGGGGGCGCAGCCCCAGCATTTT.

V is TRBV18 and J is TRBJ1-2; D call uncertain. This CDR3 contains 12 residues. CDR1 and CDR2 from the germline V gene are KGHSH and LQKENI. Trimming cost V 3 bases and J 2 bases, with 4 bases left between them. CDR3 DNA sequence: TGTGCCAGCTCACCGGGAAACTATGGCTACACCTTC. Its translation: CASSPGNYGYTF.

The V gene is TRBV19, the J gene TRBJ2-7; TRBD2 aligns across 9 bases. V shed 1 base and J 4 bases; nucleotides not matched to a gene: 8. The length of the CDR3 is 16 residues. Germline CDR1 is LNHDA and CDR2 is SQIVND (reference sequence). Here the CDR3 DNA reads TGTGCCAGTAGTATAGTTGCGGGAGGGCTTCCGTACGAGCAGTACTTC. The encoded protein is CASSIVAGGLPYEQYF.

In its sample, this clone was seen a few times. The V and J genes are TRBV5-1 and TRBJ2-7; TRBD2 might be the D (5 bases). Germline V gene lookup returns CDR1 SGHRS and CDR2 YFSETQ. This CDR3 contains 16 residues. V shed 4 bases and J shed 3 bases, with 20 bases lying between them. In DNA, the CDR3 is TGCGCCAGCAGCCACGGCCCGAGGGCTACGGGCTACGAGCAGTACTTC. It codes for CASSHGPRATGYEQYF. The entire variable domain, with the rest obtained from reference TRBV5-1 and TRBJ2-7, is as follows: KAGVTQTPRYLIKTRGQQVTLSCSPISGHRSVSWYQQTPGQGLQFLFEYFSETQRNKGNFPGRFSGRQFSNSRSEMNVSTLELGDSALYLCASSHGPRATGYEQYFGPGTRLTVT.

The genes are TRBV4-1 and TRBJ2-6; the match to TRBD1 covers 7 bases. The length of the CDR3 is 17 residues. The ends lost 4 bases at V and 5 bases at J; junction bases unmatched: 11. Germline CDR1 MGHRA, CDR2 YSYEKL. The CDR3 protein is CASSPGPGGRRANVLTF. The CDR3 DNA reads TGCGCCAGCAGCCCAGGTCCAGGGGGTAGAAGGGCCAACGTCCTGACTTTC.

This clone appeared once. The CDR3 region is CASSRGLASAHEQYF. CDR3 in DNA: TGTGCCAGCAGCCGGGGACTAGCATCGGCCCACGAGCAGTACTTC. The V gene is TRBV9, the J gene TRBJ2-7, with TRBD2 identical over 9 bases. Germline loops: CDR1 SGDLS, CDR2 YYNGEE. This CDR3 has 15 residues. Trimming at V came to 4 bases and at J to 5 bases, leaving 10 bases not matched to a gene.

This chain joins TRBV7-9 and TRBJ2-1, with 11 bases lining up with TRBD2. The CDR3 consists of 15 residues. Losses at the gene ends were 5 bases for V and 5 bases for J; bases not matched to a gene: 5. CDR1 is SEHNR and CDR2 is FQNEAQ in the germline V gene (reference sequence). The DNA of the CDR3 is TGTGCCAGCAGCCGTGGGACTAGCGGACACAATGAGCAGTTCTTC. Encoded protein: CASSRGTSGHNEQFF.

In DNA form, the CDR3 reads TGCGCCAGCAGCTTGGAGGGAGAGACCCAGTACTTC. As protein: CASSLEGETQYF. The chain recombines TRBV5-1 with TRBJ2-5, with no clear D. With 0 bases removed from V and 4 bases from J, the gap between germline ends came to 4 bases. Per the germline V gene, CDR1 is SGHRS and CDR2 is YFSETQ. The CDR3 extends over 12 amino acids.

This rearrangement joins TRBV2 to TRBJ1-5; D unclear. This CDR3 is built from 16 residues. Germline V gene lookup returns CDR1 SNHLY and CDR2 FYNNEI. With 5 bases removed from V and 2 bases from J, the gap between germline ends came to 16 bases. CDR3 residues: CASSFARVGGNQPQHF. CDR3 coding DNA: TGTGCCAGCAGTTTCGCAAGAGTTGGAGGCAATCAGCCCCAGCATTTT.

The chain recombines TRBV5-4 with TRBJ2-7, with TRBD1 identical over 8 bases. Germline CDR1 is SGHNT and CDR2 is YYREEE (reference sequence). After removal of 4 bases from V and 1 base from J, the junction contained 7 bases not matched to a gene. This CDR3 comprises 15 residues. In nucleotides, the CDR3 is TGTGCCAGCAGCGCGGGGACAGGAAATTCCTACGAGCAGTACTTC. This encodes CASSAGTGNSYEQYF.

The chain uses TRBV13 and TRBJ2-4; TRBD2 matches 10 bases. V was pared by 0 bases and J by 10 bases, with 6 bases of the junction left unmatched. Germline V gives CDR1 PRHDT, CDR2 FYEKMQ (reference sequence). The CDR3 contains 15 residues. In DNA form, the CDR3 reads TGTGCCAGCAGCTTAGGAGCGGGAGGGCCGCGGATTCAGTACTTC. This sequence encodes CASSLGAGGPRIQYF.

The J gene is TRBJ1-5, the V gene TRBV4-2, with TRBD1 matching over 9 bases. Germline V CDR1 and CDR2: LGHNA, YNFKEQ. Trimming at V came to 1 base and at J to 2 bases, leaving 3 bases not matched to a gene. CDR3 length: 16 residues. The CDR3 loop is CASSQGDREGNQPQHF. DNA for the CDR3: TGTGCCAGCAGCCAAGGGGACAGGGAGGGCAATCAGCCCCAGCATTTT.

The chain joins TRBV18 to TRBJ1-1; possibly TRBD1 for D (5 bases). This CDR3 region has 13 residues. Germline V CDR1 and CDR2: KGHSH, LQKENI. V lost 3 bases and J lost 3, with 8 bases in between. The CDR3 loop reads CASSPSRDTEAFF. DNA of the CDR3: TGTGCCAGCTCACCGAGCAGGGACACTGAAGCTTTCTTT.

The chain links TRBV7-9 to TRBJ2-7; D perhaps matches TRBD2 (6 bases). Trimming shortened V by 8 bases and J by 4 bases, and 12 bases separated the two germline ends. Looked up from germline, CDR1 is SEHNR and CDR2 is FQNEAQ (reference sequence). The CDR3 loop spans 12 amino acids. The CDR3 nucleotides are TGTGCCAGCGGAGGGATGGGATACGAGCAGTACTTC. Protein sequence: CASGGMGYEQYF.